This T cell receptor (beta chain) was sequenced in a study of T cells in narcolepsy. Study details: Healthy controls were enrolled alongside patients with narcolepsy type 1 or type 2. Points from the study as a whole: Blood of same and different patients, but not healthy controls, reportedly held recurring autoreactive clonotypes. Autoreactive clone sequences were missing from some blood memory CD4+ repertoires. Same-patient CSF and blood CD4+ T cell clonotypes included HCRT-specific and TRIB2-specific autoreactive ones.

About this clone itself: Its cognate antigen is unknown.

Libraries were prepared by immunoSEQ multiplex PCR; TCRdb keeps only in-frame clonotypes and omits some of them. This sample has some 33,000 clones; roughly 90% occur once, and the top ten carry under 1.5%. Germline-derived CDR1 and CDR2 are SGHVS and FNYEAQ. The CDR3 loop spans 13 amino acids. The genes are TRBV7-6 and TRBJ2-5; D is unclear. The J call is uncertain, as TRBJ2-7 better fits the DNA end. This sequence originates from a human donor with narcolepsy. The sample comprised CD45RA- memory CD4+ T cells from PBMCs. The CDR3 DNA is TGTGCCAGCAGCTCCCTACACCCCTACGAGCAGTACTTC. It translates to CASSSLHPYEQYF.